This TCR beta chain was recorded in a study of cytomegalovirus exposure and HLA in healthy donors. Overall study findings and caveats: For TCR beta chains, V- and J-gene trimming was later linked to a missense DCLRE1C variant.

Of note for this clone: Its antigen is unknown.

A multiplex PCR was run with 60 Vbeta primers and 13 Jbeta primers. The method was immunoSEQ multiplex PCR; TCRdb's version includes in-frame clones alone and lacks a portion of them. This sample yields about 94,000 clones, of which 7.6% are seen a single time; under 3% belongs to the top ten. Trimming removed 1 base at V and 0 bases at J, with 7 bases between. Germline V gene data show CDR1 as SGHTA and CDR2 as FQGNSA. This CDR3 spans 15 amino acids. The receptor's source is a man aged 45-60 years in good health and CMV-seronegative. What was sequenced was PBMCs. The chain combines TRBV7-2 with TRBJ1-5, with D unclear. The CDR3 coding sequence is TGTGCCAGCAGCTTAGGCGGATATAGCAATCAGCCCCAGCATTTT. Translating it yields CASSLGGYSNQPQHF.